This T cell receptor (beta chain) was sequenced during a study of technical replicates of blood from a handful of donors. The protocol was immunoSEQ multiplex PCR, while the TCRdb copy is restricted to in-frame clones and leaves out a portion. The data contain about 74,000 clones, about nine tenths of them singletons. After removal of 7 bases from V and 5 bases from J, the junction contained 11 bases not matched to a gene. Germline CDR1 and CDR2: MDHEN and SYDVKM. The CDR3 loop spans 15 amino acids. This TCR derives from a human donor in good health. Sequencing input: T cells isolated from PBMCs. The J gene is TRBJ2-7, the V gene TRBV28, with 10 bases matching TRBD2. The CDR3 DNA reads TGTGCCAGCACCCTATCACTAGCGGGAAGGAACGAGCAGTACTTC. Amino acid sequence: CASTLSLAGRNEQYF. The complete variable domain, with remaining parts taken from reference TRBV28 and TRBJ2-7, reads DVKVTQSSRYLVKRTGEKVFLECVQDMDHENMFWYRQDPGLGLRLIYFSYDVKMKEKGDIPEGYSVSREKKERFSLILESASTNQTSMYLCASTLSLAGRNEQYFGPGTRLTVT.